The present entry profiles one T cell receptor beta chain with its context. As handled by the study authors: Estimation of nucleated cell counts was performed using reference gene primer amplification. Profiled with immunoSEQ multiplex PCR; TCRdb holds only in-frame clones, not every one. That table gives V, J and clone size, and the DNA gave D and trimming. The sample shows 150,000 to 200,000 clones, approximately 90% of them seen only once. The data originate from a study of blood T cell repertoires in COVID-19. In the study overall: The analysed material was cDNA or gDNA that came from T cells, B-cell-depleted T cells, or PBMCs.

V was cut by 2 bases and J by 1 base, with 10 bases left in between. CDR1 SGDLS and CDR2 YYNGEE come from the germline V gene. There are 15 residues in the CDR3. The sequence was obtained from a human donor in a cohort sampled during active COVID-19. This sequence joins TRBV9 and TRBJ1-5; D remains unclear. The sample consisted of peripheral blood. The CDR3 is CASSVFAVSNQPQHF. CDR3 sequence (DNA): TGTGCCAGCAGCGTGTTTGCGGTAAGCAATCAGCCCCAGCATTTT.